Listed below are T cell receptor beta chains from one sample, sequenced in a study of neurological immune-mediated disorders. MiXCR, run by TCRdb on the 5' RACE reads, gives a single entry per CDR3 protein. The data contain 31,000 or so distinct CDR3 sequences, 13% of them singletons. Source material: CD4+ T cells from blood. These receptors came from a female donor with HTLV-1-associated myelopathy (HAM/TSP). Each CDR3 is given with its conserved first and last residue. The D gene is left open where the match is weak. Size values are once, few and many counts, or a class for expanded clones, and some rows have none.

>-|TRBJ2-3|many|TRBV29-1
CSVPDGSFTDTQYF
>-|TRBJ2-3|many|TRBV24-1
CATSDSVAGDTDTQYF
>-|TRBJ1-6|many|TRBV5-1
CASSLGLGGNSPLHF
>-|TRBJ1-6|many|TRBV6-1
CASRRGISPLHF
>TRBD1|TRBJ1-1|many|TRBV29-1
CSVVRGQVGEAFF
>-|TRBJ1-5|many|TRBV24-1
CATSESGVGNQPQHF
>TRBD2|TRBJ2-5|-|TRBV7-2
CASSLIGGADTQYF
>-|TRBJ2-1|-|TRBV28
CARSSVAGGNGNEKFF
>TRBD1|TRBJ2-7|many|TRBV20-1
CSARTPSRGRLDEQYF
>TRBD2|TRBJ2-3|many|TRBV20-1
CSANPLAGGPADTQYF
>-|TRBJ2-4|many|TRBV20-1
CSASPETAKNIQYF
>TRBD2|TRBJ2-5|many|TRBV7-6
CASSRTGLAGGPKETQYF
>-|TRBJ2-3|many|TRBV6-5
CASSESGDTVDTQYF
>-|TRBJ2-3|-|TRBV5-1
CTSSLKGGTESFFGQGTTDMQYF
>-|TRBJ1-1|many|TRBV18
CASSPRDGGQGTEAFF
>-|TRBJ2-5|many|TRBV20-1
CSARDFGGQETQYF
>TRBD1|TRBJ1-2|many|TRBV7-9
CASSEKTGERNGYTF
>TRBD1|TRBJ1-2|many|TRBV10-3
CAISDRRTGESNYGYTF
>TRBD2|TRBJ2-1|few|TRBV14
CASSQGLAGFNEQFF
>-|TRBJ1-4|many|TRBV5-1
CASSLENDAEKLFF
>-|TRBJ2-7|many|TRBV28
CASRRDSYEQYF
>TRBD1|TRBJ2-4|many|TRBV10-3
CAISETRQGGKNIQYF
>-|TRBJ1-2|many|TRBV7-2
CASSLEVAGNYGYTF
>-|TRBJ2-7|many|TRBV7-6
CASSLVGSQSYEQYF
>-|TRBJ1-1|many|TRBV7-9
CASSAQTVNTEAFF
>TRBD2|TRBJ2-3|many|TRBV7-2
CASSLLAGGRRDTQYF
>-|TRBJ1-1|many|TRBV11-2
CASSFGARTEAFF
>TRBD1|TRBJ1-1|many|TRBV20-1
CSVRTGLNTEAFF
>-|TRBJ1-1|medium-sized|TRBV20-1
CSAFLVNTEAFF
>TRBD1|TRBJ2-3|many|TRBV7-2
CASSLETGETLFLSTDTQYF
>-|TRBJ2-2|many|TRBV16
CASGQFANTGELFF
>-|TRBJ2-5|many|TRBV20-1
CSASVRAETQYF
>TRBD1|TRBJ2-7|-|TRBV20-1
CSASLDRGEQYF
>TRBD2|TRBJ2-3|medium-sized|TRBV3-1
CASSQGLAGASDTQYF
>-|TRBJ2-7|many|TRBV7-2
CASSPGHGSYEQYF
>-|TRBJ1-1|many|TRBV29-1
CSVEDGEAFF
>-|TRBJ1-2|many|TRBV5-1
CASSLGLQNYGYTF
>-|TRBJ1-4|many|TRBV27
CASRPGTLEREKLFF
>-|TRBJ2-7|many|TRBV7-8
CASSQTEVSSYEQYF
>-|TRBJ2-7|many|TRBV6-5
CASTRDMSDYEQYF
>-|TRBJ2-3|many|TRBV6-6
CASSSPNPTDTQYF
>TRBD2|TRBJ2-1|many|TRBV5-1
CASRSGTSGSNEQFF
>-|TRBJ1-2|many|TRBV4-3
CASSQIVWNGYTF
>-|TRBJ2-5|many|TRBV3-1
CASSQGGFQETQYF